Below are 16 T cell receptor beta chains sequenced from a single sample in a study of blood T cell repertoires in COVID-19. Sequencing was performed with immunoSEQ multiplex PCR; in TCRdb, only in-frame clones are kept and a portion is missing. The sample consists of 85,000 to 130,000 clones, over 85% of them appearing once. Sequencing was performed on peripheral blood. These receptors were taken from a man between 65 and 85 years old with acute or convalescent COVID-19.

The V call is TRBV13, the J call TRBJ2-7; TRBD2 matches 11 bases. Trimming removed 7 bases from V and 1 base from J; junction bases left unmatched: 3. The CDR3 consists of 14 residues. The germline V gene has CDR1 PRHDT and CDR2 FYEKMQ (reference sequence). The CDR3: CASTLAGGSYEQYF. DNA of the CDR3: TGTGCCAGCACCCTAGCGGGGGGATCCTACGAGCAGTACTTC.

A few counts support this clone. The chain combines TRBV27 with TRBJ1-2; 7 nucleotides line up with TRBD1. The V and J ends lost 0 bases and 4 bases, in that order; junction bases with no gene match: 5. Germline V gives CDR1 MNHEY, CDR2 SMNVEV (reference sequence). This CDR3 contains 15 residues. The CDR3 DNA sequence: TGTGCCAGCAGTTTATCAGGGACAGTGAGCTATGGCTACACCTTC. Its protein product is CASSLSGTVSYGYTF.

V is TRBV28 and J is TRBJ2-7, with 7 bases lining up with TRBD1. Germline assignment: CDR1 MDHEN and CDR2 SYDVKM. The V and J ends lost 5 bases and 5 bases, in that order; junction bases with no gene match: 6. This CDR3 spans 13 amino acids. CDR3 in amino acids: CASSPDRDHEQYF. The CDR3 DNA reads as TGTGCCAGCAGTCCCGACAGGGACCACGAGCAGTACTTC. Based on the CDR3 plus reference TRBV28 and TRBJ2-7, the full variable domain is DVKVTQSSRYLVKRTGEKVFLECVQDMDHENMFWYRQDPGLGLRLIYFSYDVKMKEKGDIPEGYSVSREKKERFSLILESASTNQTSMYLCASSPDRDHEQYFGPGTRLTVT.

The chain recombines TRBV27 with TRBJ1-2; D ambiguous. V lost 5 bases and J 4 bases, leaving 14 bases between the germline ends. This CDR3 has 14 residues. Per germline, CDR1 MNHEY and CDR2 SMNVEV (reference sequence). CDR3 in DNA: TGTGCCAGCAGTACCCGACTAGACCTCTATGGCTACACCTTC. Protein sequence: CASSTRLDLYGYTF.

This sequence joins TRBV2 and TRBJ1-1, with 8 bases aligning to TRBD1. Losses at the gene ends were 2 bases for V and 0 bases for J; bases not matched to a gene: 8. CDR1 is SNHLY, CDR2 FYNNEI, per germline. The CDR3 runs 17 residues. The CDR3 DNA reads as TGTGCCAGCAGTGAATACCAGGGGGCCTCCATGAACACTGAAGCTTTCTTT. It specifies CASSEYQGASMNTEAFF.

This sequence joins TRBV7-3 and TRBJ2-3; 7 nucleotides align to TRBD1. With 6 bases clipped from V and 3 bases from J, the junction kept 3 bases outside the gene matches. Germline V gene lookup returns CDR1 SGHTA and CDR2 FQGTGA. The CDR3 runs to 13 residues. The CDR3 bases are TGTGCCAGCAGACTGGACAGGACAGATACGCAGTATTTT. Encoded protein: CASRLDRTDTQYF. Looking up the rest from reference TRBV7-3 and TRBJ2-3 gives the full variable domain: GAGVSQTPSNKVTEKGKYVELRCDPISGHTALYWYRQSLGQGPEFLIYFQGTGAADDSGLPNDRFFAVRPEGSVSTLKIQRTERGDSAVYLCASRLDRTDTQYFGPGTRLTVL.

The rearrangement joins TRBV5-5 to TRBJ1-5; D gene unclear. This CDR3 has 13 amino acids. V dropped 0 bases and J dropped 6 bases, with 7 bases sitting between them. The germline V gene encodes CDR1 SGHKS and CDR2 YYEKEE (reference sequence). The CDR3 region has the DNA TGTGCCAGCAGCTTGGCCGGTTTTCAGCCCCAGCATTTT. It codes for CASSLAGFQPQHF. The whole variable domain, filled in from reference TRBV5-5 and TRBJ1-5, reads DAGVTQSPTHLIKTRGQQVTLRCSPISGHKSVSWYQQVLGQGPQFIFQYYEKEERGRGNFPDRFSARQFPNYSSELNVNALLLGDSALYLCASSLAGFQPQHFGDGTRLSIL.

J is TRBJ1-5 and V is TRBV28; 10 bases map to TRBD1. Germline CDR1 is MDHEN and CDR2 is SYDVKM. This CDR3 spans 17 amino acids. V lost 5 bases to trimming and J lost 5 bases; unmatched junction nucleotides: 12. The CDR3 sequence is CASSRARDRGLDQPQHF. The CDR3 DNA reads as TGTGCCAGCAGTCGCGCCCGGGACAGGGGCCTAGATCAGCCCCAGCATTTT.

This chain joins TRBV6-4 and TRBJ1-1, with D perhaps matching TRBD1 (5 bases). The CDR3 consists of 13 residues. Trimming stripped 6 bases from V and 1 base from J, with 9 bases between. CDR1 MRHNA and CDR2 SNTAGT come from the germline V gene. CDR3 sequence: CASSVQANTEAFF. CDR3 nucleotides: TGTGCCAGCAGCGTACAGGCGAACACTGAAGCTTTCTTT.

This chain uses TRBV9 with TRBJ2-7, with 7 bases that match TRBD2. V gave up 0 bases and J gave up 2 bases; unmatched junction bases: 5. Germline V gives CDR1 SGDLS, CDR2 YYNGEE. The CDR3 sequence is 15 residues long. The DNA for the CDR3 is TGTGCCAGCAGCGTAGATCGCGGGACTACCTACGAGCAGTACTTC. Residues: CASSVDRGTTYEQYF.

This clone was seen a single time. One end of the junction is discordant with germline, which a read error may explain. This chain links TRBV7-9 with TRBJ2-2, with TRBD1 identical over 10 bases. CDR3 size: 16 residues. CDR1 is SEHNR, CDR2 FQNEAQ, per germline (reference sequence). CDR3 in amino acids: CASSNPGQGNSGELFF. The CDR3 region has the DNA TGTGCCAGCAGTAATCCGGGACAGGGGAACTCCGGGGAGCTGTTTTTT. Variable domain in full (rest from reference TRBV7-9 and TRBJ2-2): DTGVSQNPRHKITKRGQNVTFRCDPISEHNRLYWYRQTLGQGPEFLTYFQNEAQLEKSRLLSDRFSAERPKGSFSTLEIQRTEQGDSAMYLCASSNPGQGNSGELFFGEGSRLTVL.

CDR3 loop: CASSPGTSGNAGEQFF. The CDR3 region has the DNA TGTGCCAGCAGCCCAGGGACTAGCGGGAACGCGGGTGAGCAGTTCTTC. The gene calls are TRBV7-3 and TRBJ2-1; 13 positions agree with TRBD2. The CDR3 extends over 16 amino acids. Germline CDR1 and CDR2: SGHTA and FQGTGA. After removal of 5 bases from V and 9 bases from J, the junction contained 10 bases not matched to a gene.

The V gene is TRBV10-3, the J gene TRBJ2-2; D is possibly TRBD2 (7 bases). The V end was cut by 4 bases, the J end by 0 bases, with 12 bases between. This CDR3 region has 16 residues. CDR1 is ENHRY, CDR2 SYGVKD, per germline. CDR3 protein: CAISVGGAANTGELFF. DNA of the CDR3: TGTGCCATCAGTGTGGGGGGGGCCGCGAACACCGGGGAGCTGTTTTTT.

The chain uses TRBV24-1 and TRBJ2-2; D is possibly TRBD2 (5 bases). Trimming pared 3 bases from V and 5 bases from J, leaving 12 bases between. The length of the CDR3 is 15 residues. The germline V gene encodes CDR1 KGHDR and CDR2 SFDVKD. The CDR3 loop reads CATSDPLEETGELFF. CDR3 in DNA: TGTGCCACCAGTGATCCACTAGAGGAGACCGGGGAGCTGTTTTTT.

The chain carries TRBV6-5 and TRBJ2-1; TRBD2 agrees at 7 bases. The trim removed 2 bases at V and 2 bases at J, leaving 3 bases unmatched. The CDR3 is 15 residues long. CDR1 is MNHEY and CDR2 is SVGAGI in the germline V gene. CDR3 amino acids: CASSYPLAPYNEQFF. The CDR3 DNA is TGTGCCAGCAGTTACCCACTAGCGCCCTACAATGAGCAGTTCTTC.

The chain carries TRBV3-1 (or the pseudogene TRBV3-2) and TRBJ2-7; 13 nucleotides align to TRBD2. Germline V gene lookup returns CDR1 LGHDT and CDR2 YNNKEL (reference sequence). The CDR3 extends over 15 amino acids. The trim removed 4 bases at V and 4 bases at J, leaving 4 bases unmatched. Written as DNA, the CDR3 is TGTGCCAGCAGCCGAGGACTAGCGGGGGTTTACGAGCAGTACTTC. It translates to CASSRGLAGVYEQYF.